The 10 T cell receptor beta chains presented below share a single source sample, sequenced in a study of patients and donors after allogeneic stem cell transplantation (TCRdb year 2020). Libraries were prepared through RT-PCR. Sequencing was performed on a NextSeq 550. Through fastp at Q25 and MiXCR, TCRdb rebuilt clones from the public reads, retaining in-frame beta chains. Merged by CDR3 protein, the rows form single entries marked with the most common genes and DNA. Here the sample has roughly 1,700 distinct CDR3 sequences; about 4.4% occur a single time. The ten largest clonotypes hold about 26% of the sample. Sequenced: blood, either unsorted or a sorted T cell fraction (not recorded which). These receptors all stem from a human donor who was either an allogeneic HSCT recipient or a stem cell or donor lymphocyte infusion donor (not recorded which). It is not recorded whose cells these are; they may come from a transplant donor.

The rearrangement links TRBV7-6 to TRBJ2-5; D ambiguous. CDR1 and CDR2 (germline): SGHVS, FNYEAQ. Trimming took 6 bases from V and 4 from J, leaving 15 bases between them. The CDR3 sequence is 14 residues long. DNA of the CDR3: TGTGCCAGCAGTACCCAGCTTAGAGGAGAGACCCAGTACTTC. Encoded protein: CASSTQLRGETQYF.

This clonotype was counted a few times. The V call is TRBV29-1, the J call TRBJ2-6; 8 bases are a match to TRBD1. V dropped 8 bases and J dropped 3; count of bases not matched to a gene: 9. The germline gives CDR1 SQVTM, CDR2 ANQGSEA. This CDR3 has 15 residues. DNA for the CDR3: TGCAGCTTTACAGGGGGTACTGGTGGGGCCAACGTCCTGACTTTC. It is translated as CSFTGGTGGANVLTF. Looking up the rest from reference TRBV29-1 and TRBJ2-6 gives the full variable domain: SAVISQKPSRDICQRGTSLTIQCQVDSQVTMMFWYRQQPGQSLTLIATANQGSEATYESGFVIDKFPISRPNLTFSTLTVSNMSPEDSSIYLCSFTGGTGGANVLTFGAGSRLTVL.

By frequency in the sample, this clonotype is medium-sized. This sequence joins TRBV9 and TRBJ1-1; D may be TRBD1 (5 bases). The CDR3 is 12 amino acids. CDR1 is SGDLS, CDR2 YYNGEE, per germline. Trimming shortened V by 7 bases and J by 4 bases, and 11 bases separated the two germline ends. As DNA, the CDR3 is TGTGCCAGCTCCGGCAGGGCCACTGAAGCTTTCTTT. Translating it yields CASSGRATEAFF.

By sample fraction, this clonotype is large. The chain joins TRBV27 to TRBJ1-1, with D tentatively TRBD1 (5 bases). V lost 4 bases and J 1 base, leaving 10 bases between the germline ends. The CDR3 runs 14 residues. CDR1 and CDR2 (germline): MNHEY, SMNVEV (reference sequence). CDR3 residues: CASSWGPGNTEAFF. CDR3 sequence (DNA): TGTGCCAGCAGTTGGGGACCCGGGAACACTGAAGCTTTCTTT.

This clonotype counts as large. This rearrangement joins TRBV27 to TRBJ2-7; TRBD1 is a possible D gene (5 bases). Germline V gene sequence: CDR1 MNHEY, CDR2 SMNVEV (reference sequence). V was clipped by 8 bases and J by 6 bases, with 14 bases between them. This CDR3 spans 12 amino acids. The CDR3 protein is CASEGAASEQYF. The CDR3 DNA is TGTGCCAGCGAAGGGGCCGCGTCCGAGCAGTACTTC.

The chain recombines TRBV12-3 or TRBV12-4 with TRBJ2-7; D is ambiguous. This CDR3 is 13 amino acids long. Trimming cost V 3 bases and J 2 bases, with 8 bases left between them. The CDR3 DNA sequence: TGTGCCAGCAGTTTTCGGGCAGCCTACGAGCAGTACTTC. Protein product: CASSFRAAYEQYF.

Judged by abundance, this clonotype is medium-sized. As DNA, the CDR3 is TGCGCCAGCAGCCCCGCCGGTGGGTACACTGAAGCTTTCTTT. Translating it yields CASSPAGGYTEAFF. The chain is built from TRBV5-1 and TRBJ1-1; D is unclear. V lost 4 bases to trimming and J lost 3 bases, with 13 bases between them. The germline gives CDR1 SGHRS, CDR2 YFSETQ. The CDR3 runs to 14 residues.

The table lists this clonotype with a few counts. This rearrangement joins TRBV5-1 to TRBJ1-1; a possible D gene is TRBD1 (6 bases). CDR1 and CDR2 from the germline V gene are SGHRS and YFSETQ. This CDR3 has 14 residues. Trimming pared 4 bases from V and 2 bases from J, leaving 12 bases between. The CDR3 nucleotides read TGCGCCAGCAGCCCCACACAGGGTAACACTGAAGCTTTCTTT. It specifies CASSPTQGNTEAFF.

This clonotype is labeled large. The rearrangement joins TRBV4-1 to TRBJ1-2, with D perhaps TRBD1 (5 bases). From germline, CDR1 is MGHRA and CDR2 YSYEKL. This CDR3 region has 14 residues. Trimming cost V 3 bases and J 5 bases, with 13 bases left between them. CDR3 nucleotide sequence: TGCGCCAGCAGCCACATTGACAGCAGATATGGCTACACCTTC. As protein: CASSHIDSRYGYTF.

This clonotype qualifies as medium-sized (0.01 to 0.1%). The gene calls are TRBV5-1 and TRBJ2-1; D is unclear. Per the germline V gene, CDR1 is SGHRS and CDR2 is YFSETQ. The length of the CDR3 is 14 residues. With 2 bases removed from V and 9 bases from J, the gap between germline ends came to 15 bases. The CDR3 DNA reads TGCGCCAGCAGCTTCGAAAGCAGTCCCTCTGAGCAGTTCTTC. Translating gives CASSFESSPSEQFF.